This is a list of T cell receptor beta chains from one sample in a study of T cell changes during pregnancy in multiple sclerosis. Data came from immunoSEQ multiplex PCR; TCRdb stores just in-frame clones and leaves some out. The profile shows tens of thousands of clones, 93% of them singletons. Sequenced here: peripheral blood, sampled after pregnancy. These receptors were obtained from a female donor with multiple sclerosis, enrolled in a pregnancy study. Both conserved end residues are part of each CDR3. D genes are given only for firm matches.

D gene: TRBD1
J gene: TRBJ2-7
V gene: TRBV7-9
CDR3 DNA: TGTGCCAGCAGCTTAGAGGACAGGGTCAACGAGCAGTACTTC
CDR3 protein: CASSLEDRVNEQYF

D gene: .
J gene: TRBJ1-2
V gene: TRBV29-1
CDR3 DNA: TGCAGCGTCGCCCCAGGGCCTTCCATCTTC
CDR3 protein: CSVAPGPSIF

D gene: TRBD1
J gene: TRBJ1-4
V gene: TRBV5-1
CDR3 DNA: TGCGCCAGCAGCCTTCGGACAGGGGGCGCGACTAATGAAAAACTGTTTTTT
CDR3 protein: CASSLRTGGATNEKLFF

D gene: .
J gene: TRBJ2-2
V gene: TRBV5-4
CDR3 DNA: TGTGCCAGCAGCTTCGGACAGAGCACTAACACCGGGGAGCTGTTTTTT
CDR3 protein: CASSFGQSTNTGELFF

D gene: .
J gene: TRBJ2-7
V gene: TRBV10-3
CDR3 DNA: TGTGCCATCAGTGAGGGGGGGAGAACCTACGAGCAGTACTTC
CDR3 protein: CAISEGGRTYEQYF

D gene: TRBD2
J gene: TRBJ2-1
V gene: TRBV18
CDR3 DNA: TGTGCCAGCTCCCGGCTAGCGGGAGTAGAGACCAATGAGCAGTTCTTC
CDR3 protein: CASSRLAGVETNEQFF

D gene: .
J gene: TRBJ2-5
V gene: TRBV15
CDR3 DNA: TGTGCCACCAGCAGAGATCGGGGGAACCAAGAGACCCAGTACTTC
CDR3 protein: CATSRDRGNQETQYF

D gene: .
J gene: TRBJ2-1
V gene: TRBV11-3
CDR3 DNA: TGTGCCAGCAGCTTAGAAGGGGGAACATCCCTTAATGAGCAGTTCTTC
CDR3 protein: CASSLEGGTSLNEQFF

D gene: .
J gene: TRBJ2-2
V gene: TRBV9
CDR3 DNA: TGTGCCAGCAGCGTAGTTAGTAACAGGGAGGGAACCGGGGAGCTGTTTTTT
CDR3 protein: CASSVVSNREGTGELFF

D gene: TRBD1
J gene: TRBJ2-7
V gene: TRBV19
CDR3 DNA: TGTGCCAGTCGACAGGGCTACGAGCAGTACTTC
CDR3 protein: CASRQGYEQYF

D gene: .
J gene: TRBJ2-3
V gene: TRBV6-6
CDR3 DNA: TGTGCCAGCAGTTTCAATAGCTTAGACACAGATACGCAGTATTTT
CDR3 protein: CASSFNSLDTDTQYF

D gene: TRBD1
J gene: TRBJ2-2
V gene: TRBV7-9
CDR3 DNA: TGTGCCAGCAGCTTAACGGGACAGGTATCCGGGGAGCTGTTTTTT
CDR3 protein: CASSLTGQVSGELFF

D gene: TRBD1
J gene: TRBJ2-7
V gene: TRBV9
CDR3 DNA: TGTGCCAGCAGCGTAGAGGGAACAGGGGGCTACGAGCAGTACTTC
CDR3 protein: CASSVEGTGGYEQYF

D gene: TRBD2
J gene: TRBJ2-2
V gene: TRBV7-6
CDR3 DNA: TGTGCCAGCAGCTTAGTCCCCGGGACTAGCGGTTACGGCGGGGAGCTGTTTTTT
CDR3 protein: CASSLVPGTSGYGGELFF

D gene: .
J gene: TRBJ2-7
V gene: TRBV29-1
CDR3 DNA: TGCAGCGTTGTAAGGCAGGGGATCGCCTACGAGCAGTACTTC
CDR3 protein: CSVVRQGIAYEQYF

D gene: .
J gene: TRBJ2-2
V gene: TRBV25-1
CDR3 DNA: TGTGCCAGCAGTGAATTCGCAGGGAACACCGGGGAGCTGTTTTTT
CDR3 protein: CASSEFAGNTGELFF